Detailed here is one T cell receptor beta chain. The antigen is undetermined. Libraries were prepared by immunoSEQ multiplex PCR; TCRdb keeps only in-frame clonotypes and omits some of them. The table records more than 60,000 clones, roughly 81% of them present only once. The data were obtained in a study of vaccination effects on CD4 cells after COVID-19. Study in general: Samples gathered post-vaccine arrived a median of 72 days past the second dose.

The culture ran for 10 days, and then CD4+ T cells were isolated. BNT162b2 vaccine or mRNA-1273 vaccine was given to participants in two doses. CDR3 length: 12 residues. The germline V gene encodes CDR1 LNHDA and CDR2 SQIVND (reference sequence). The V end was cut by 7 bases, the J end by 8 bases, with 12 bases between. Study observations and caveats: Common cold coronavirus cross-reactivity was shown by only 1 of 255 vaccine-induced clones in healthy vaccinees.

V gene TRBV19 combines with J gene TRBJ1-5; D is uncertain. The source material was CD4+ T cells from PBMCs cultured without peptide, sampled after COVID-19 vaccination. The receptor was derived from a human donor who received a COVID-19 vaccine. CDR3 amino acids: CASTDRGEPQHF. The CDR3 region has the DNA TGTGCCAGTACCGACCGTGGGGAGCCCCAGCATTTT.